One sample yielded the 31 T cell receptor beta chains listed below, sequenced in a study of blood T cell repertoires in COVID-19. The data were produced by immunoSEQ multiplex PCR, yet TCRdb's version contains in-frame clones alone and is incomplete. The table shows 400,000 to 500,000 clones, with roughly 88% occurring only once. The sequenced sample consisted of peripheral blood. These TCRs come from a woman in her twenties or thirties with active or convalescent COVID-19.

The rearrangement uses TRBV19 and TRBJ1-5; D is possibly TRBD1 (5 bases). The CDR3 consists of 15 residues. With 9 bases removed from V and 9 bases from J, the gap between germline ends came to 24 bases. Germline CDR1 and CDR2: LNHDA and SQIVND (reference sequence). CDR3 sequence reads: CASQITDSGGMPQHF. The CDR3 DNA reads TGTGCCAGCCAAATTACCGACAGCGGCGGGATGCCCCAGCATTTT.

The V call is TRBV5-4, the J call TRBJ2-7; 9 bases are a match to TRBD2. The CDR3 runs to 15 residues. Germline assignment: CDR1 SGHNT and CDR2 YYREEE (reference sequence). V dropped 0 bases and J dropped 4; count of bases not matched to a gene: 5. The CDR3 spells CASSLGLAGLYEQYF. DNA for the CDR3: TGTGCCAGCAGCTTGGGCCTAGCGGGATTGTACGAGCAGTACTTC.

Remarks on this clone: Other DNA sequences within the sample encode an identical CDR3. The chain employs TRBV6-5 and TRBJ1-2, with D possibly being TRBD1 (5 bases). The V end lost 6 bases, the J end lost 2 bases, and 10 bases lay between the germline ends. This CDR3 region has 13 residues. In germline, CDR1 is MNHEY, CDR2 SVGAGI. The CDR3 nucleotides read TGTGCCAGCAGAGAGACAGCAAACTATGGCTACACCTTC. It specifies CASRETANYGYTF.

This chain uses TRBV7-9 with TRBJ1-6; the match to TRBD1 covers 7 bases. Germline V gene data show CDR1 as SEHNR and CDR2 as FQNEAQ (reference sequence). The CDR3 is 14 amino acids. Trimming removed 6 bases from V and 4 bases from J; junction bases left unmatched: 3. The CDR3 DNA reads TGTGCCAGCAGTCCGGGACAGTATAATTCACCCCTCCACTTT. It encodes CASSPGQYNSPLHF.

The chain combines TRBV2 with TRBJ1-1; tentative D call: TRBD1 (5 bases). Germline-derived CDR1 and CDR2 are SNHLY and FYNNEI. Trimming took 1 base from V and 7 from J, leaving 10 bases between them. The CDR3 sequence is 13 residues long. The CDR3 is CASSEEGLYEAFF. In nucleotides, the CDR3 is TGTGCCAGCAGTGAAGAGGGACTGTATGAAGCTTTCTTT.

The chain combines TRBV6-2 or TRBV6-3 with TRBJ2-7, with 12 bases that match TRBD2. V gave up 8 bases and J gave up 7 bases; unmatched junction bases: 9. CDR1 and CDR2 (germline): MNHEY, SVGEGT. The CDR3 is 14 amino acids. CDR3 bases: TGTGCCAGCCGCCTAGCGGGAGGGCCGGGAGAGCAGTACTTC. Protein sequence: CASRLAGGPGEQYF.

Points on this clone: Within the sample, other DNA sequences also encode this same CDR3. The chain links TRBV3-1 (or the pseudogene TRBV3-2) to TRBJ1-6; 10 nucleotides agree with TRBD1. Germline assignment: CDR1 LGHDT and CDR2 YNNKEL (reference sequence). The J segment lost 7 bases and the V segment lost 5 bases, leaving 2 bases of the junction unmatched. This CDR3 comprises 14 residues. CDR3 sequence (DNA): TGTGCCAGCAGCTTGGGACAGGGGAATTCACCCCTCCACTTT. This gives the protein CASSLGQGNSPLHF.

The rearrangement links TRBV4-2 to TRBJ2-1, with TRBD2 matching 14 bases. Germline V CDR1 and CDR2: LGHNA, YNFKEQ. Losses at the gene ends were 7 bases for V and 8 bases for J; bases not matched to a gene: 28. The CDR3 runs to 22 residues. CDR3: CASNLDGDGTSGSWAHTDEQFF. The CDR3 DNA reads as TGTGCCAGCAACCTAGACGGGGATGGGACTAGCGGGAGCTGGGCACACACGGATGAGCAGTTCTTC.

The rearrangement links TRBV10-2 to TRBJ1-5, with no clear D. V was clipped by 4 bases and J by 0 bases, with 10 bases between them. The CDR3 is 15 amino acids. Germline CDR1 WSHSY, CDR2 SAAADI. The CDR3 here is CASSGSVGSNQPQHF. The CDR3 coding sequence is TGCGCCAGCAGTGGATCGGTCGGTAGCAATCAGCCCCAGCATTTT.

The rearrangement joins TRBV18 to TRBJ2-5; 9 bases map to TRBD1. Germline V gene data show CDR1 as KGHSH and CDR2 as LQKENI. This CDR3 contains 15 residues. Losses at the gene ends were 6 bases for V and 4 bases for J; bases not matched to a gene: 9. The CDR3 is CASSGTGLGGETQYF. CDR3 nucleotides: TGTGCCAGCTCCGGGACAGGGCTGGGGGGAGAGACCCAGTACTTC.

J is TRBJ1-3 and V is TRBV6-5; 7 nucleotides agree with TRBD1. This CDR3 is 13 amino acids long. J was trimmed by 7 bases and V by 6 bases; bases with no gene match: 6. CDR1 MNHEY and CDR2 SVGAGI come from the germline V gene. CDR3 residues: CASRYGQANTIYF. CDR3 nucleotide sequence: TGTGCCAGCAGATACGGACAGGCGAACACCATATATTTT.

The rearrangement uses TRBV30 and TRBJ2-1, with 7 bases that match TRBD2. The V and J ends lost 3 bases and 3 bases, in that order; junction bases with no gene match: 11. The CDR3 contains 16 residues. Per germline, CDR1 GTSNPN and CDR2 SVGIG (reference sequence). CDR3 in DNA: TGTGCCTGGAGGGAACTAGCGACCCAGTTCTACAATGAGCAGTTCTTC. Protein sequence: CAWRELATQFYNEQFF.

The V and J genes are TRBV6-5 and TRBJ1-1; D not certain. Trimming took 2 bases from V and 1 from J, leaving 14 bases between them. CDR3 size: 16 residues. Germline CDR1 reads MNHEY; CDR2 reads SVGAGI. The CDR3 sequence is CASSYGIGFQNTEAFF. The CDR3 nucleotides read TGTGCCAGCAGTTACGGTATCGGGTTTCAGAACACTGAAGCTTTCTTT.

The count of this clone is one. The CDR3 reads CASSITRGTGELFF. For the CDR3, the DNA is TGTGCCAGCTCGATTACCCGGGGCACCGGGGAGCTGTTTTTT. This chain joins TRBV6-5 and TRBJ2-2; TRBD2 is a possible D gene (5 bases). The V gene's germline CDR1 is MNHEY and CDR2 SVGAGI. The V end lost 8 bases, the J end lost 4 bases, and 14 bases lay between the germline ends. The CDR3 totals 14 residues.

This chain links TRBV10-3 with TRBJ1-2; D gene ambiguous. The CDR3 is 14 amino acids. Germline lookup yields CDR1 ENHRY and CDR2 SYGVKD. With 0 bases removed from V and 6 bases from J, the gap between germline ends came to 11 bases. The CDR3 protein is CAISESGGYDGYTF. The CDR3 DNA reads TGTGCCATCAGTGAGTCGGGAGGGTATGATGGCTACACCTTC.

This chain uses TRBV7-9 with TRBJ2-1; 10 bases align to TRBD2. Germline trimming cut 6 bases from V and 10 bases from J; bases unmatched to any gene: 15. The CDR3 covers 16 residues. CDR1 SEHNR and CDR2 FQNEAQ come from the germline V gene (reference sequence). The CDR3 spells CASSFLAGDSQGEQFF. In DNA, the CDR3 is TGTGCCAGCAGTTTCCTAGCGGGGGATAGCCAGGGGGAGCAGTTCTTC.

This clone was counted a single time. This chain links TRBV29-1 with TRBJ2-5, with a weak D call TRBD1 (6 bases). Germline values: CDR1 SQVTM, CDR2 ANQGSEA. The ends were cut back, 4 bases at V and 1 base at J, with 10 bases in the middle. This CDR3 is built from 13 residues. CDR3 nucleotides: TGCAGCGTTGCCCTGACAGGCCAAGAGACCCAGTACTTC. It is translated as CSVALTGQETQYF. The full variable domain, in which reference TRBV29-1 and TRBJ2-5 provide the parts outside the CDR3, is SAVISQKPSRDICQRGTSLTIQCQVDSQVTMMFWYRQQPGQSLTLIATANQGSEATYESGFVIDKFPISRPNLTFSTLTVSNMSPEDSSIYLCSVALTGQETQYFGPGTRLLVL.

The rearrangement joins TRBV4-1 to TRBJ1-2, with 8 bases that match TRBD1. The CDR3 spans 15 residues. Germline values: CDR1 MGHRA, CDR2 YSYEKL. The J segment lost 5 bases and the V segment lost 1 base, leaving 6 bases of the junction unmatched. In DNA, the CDR3 is TGCGCCAGCAGCCAAGTTACGACAGGGGAATATGGCTACACCTTC. Its protein product is CASSQVTTGEYGYTF.

V gene TRBV14 combines with J gene TRBJ1-2; 9 bases are a match to TRBD1. V lost 3 bases and J lost 2; bases outside the gene matches: 10. The CDR3 runs to 17 residues. Per the germline V gene, CDR1 is SGHDN and CDR2 is FVKESK. DNA of the CDR3: TGTGCCAGCAGCCAGGGACAGGGTCCAACAACCAACTATGGCTACACCTTC. It yields the protein CASSQGQGPTTNYGYTF.

The rearrangement uses TRBV4-1 and TRBJ2-7, with TRBD2 as a possible D gene (6 bases). Between the trimmed V and J ends, which lost 1 base and 2 bases, there was a span of 15 bases. Germline CDR1 and CDR2: MGHRA and YSYEKL. The CDR3 spans 16 residues. The CDR3 region is CASSQGAGLAPYEQYF. DNA of the CDR3: TGCGCCAGCAGCCAAGGGGCGGGGCTAGCACCCTACGAGCAGTACTTC.

The count of this clone is one. The chain recombines TRBV5-4 with TRBJ2-4, with 7 bases that match TRBD1. CDR1 and CDR2 (germline): SGHNT, YYREEE (reference sequence). V was clipped by 1 base and J by 0 bases; unmatched bases: 4. This CDR3 is 16 amino acids long. The CDR3 loop reads CASSLQGQLAKNIQYF. Written as DNA, the CDR3 is TGTGCCAGCAGCTTGCAGGGACAGTTAGCCAAAAACATTCAGTACTTC.

Worth noting for this clone: Other nucleotide sequences from this sample produce the same CDR3. V usage is TRBV3-1 (or the pseudogene TRBV3-2) and J usage is TRBJ1-2; 8 bases fit TRBD1. The germline gives CDR1 LGHDT, CDR2 YNNKEL (reference sequence). V shed 4 bases, J shed 4 bases, and the junction held 5 bases outside the gene matches. This CDR3 spans 14 amino acids. The CDR3 here is CASSPRQGSYGYTF. The CDR3 coding sequence is TGTGCCAGCAGCCCTCGACAGGGGAGCTATGGCTACACCTTC.

The genes are TRBV18 and TRBJ1-5; 8 bases match TRBD1. The CDR3 consists of 16 residues. CDR1 and CDR2 from the germline V gene are KGHSH and LQKENI. V lost 2 bases to trimming and J lost 0 bases; unmatched junction nucleotides: 3. For the CDR3, the DNA is TGTGCCAGCTCACCAGGACAGGGCAGTAGCAATCAGCCCCAGCATTTT. Protein sequence: CASSPGQGSSNQPQHF. The complete variable domain, with remaining parts taken from reference TRBV18 and TRBJ1-5, reads NAGVMQNPRHLVRRRGQEARLRCSPMKGHSHVYWYRQLPEEGLKFMVYLQKENIIDESGMPKERFSAEFPKEGPSILRIQQVVRGDSAAYFCASSPGQGSSNQPQHFGDGTRLSIL.

In this sample, this clone turned up a few times. The CDR3: CASSLTTGGTEAFF. The DNA of the CDR3 is TGTGCCAGCAGCTTAACAACAGGGGGCACTGAAGCTTTCTTT. The chain uses TRBV11-1 and TRBJ1-1; 8 bases are a match to TRBD1. CDR3 size: 14 residues. Germline CDR1 SGHAT, CDR2 FQDESV (reference sequence). V was pared by 2 bases and J by 4 bases, with 3 bases of the junction left unmatched.

The V and J genes are TRBV2 and TRBJ1-5; no reliable D call. Germline CDR1 is SNHLY and CDR2 is FYNNEI. Trimming stripped 2 bases from V and 4 bases from J, with 6 bases between. The CDR3 totals 13 residues. CDR3 protein: CASSESSNQPQHF. CDR3 DNA: TGTGCCAGCAGTGAATCTTCTAATCAGCCCCAGCATTTT.

V and J are TRBV5-1 and TRBJ2-1, with TRBD1 matching 7 bases. The CDR3 loop spans 16 amino acids. Germline loops: CDR1 SGHRS, CDR2 YFSETQ. Trimming removed 0 bases from V and 6 bases from J; junction bases left unmatched: 9. As DNA, the CDR3 is TGCGCCAGCAGCTTGGGGGGGCGACAGGGACCCAATGAGCAGTTCTTC. Protein sequence: CASSLGGRQGPNEQFF.

V usage is TRBV29-1 and J usage is TRBJ2-3, with 10 bases matching TRBD1. V lost 7 bases to trimming and J lost 2 bases; unmatched junction nucleotides: 6. The CDR3 is made up of 14 amino acids. Germline CDR1 SQVTM, CDR2 ANQGSEA. CDR3: CSASDRGFTDTQYF. The CDR3 nucleotides read TGCAGCGCCTCGGACAGGGGGTTCACAGATACGCAGTATTTT.

The chain carries TRBV5-1 and TRBJ1-1, with D uncertain. Trimming pared 0 bases from V and 4 bases from J, leaving 10 bases between. Germline V gives CDR1 SGHRS, CDR2 YFSETQ. The CDR3 is 14 amino acids. The CDR3 DNA is TGCGCCAGCAGCTTGGTTTCCTCCGGCACTGAAGCTTTCTTT. This encodes CASSLVSSGTEAFF.

The chain uses TRBV19 and TRBJ1-2, with D perhaps matching TRBD1 (5 bases). The V gene's germline CDR1 is LNHDA and CDR2 SQIVND (reference sequence). The V end lost 2 bases, the J end lost 6 bases, and 22 bases lay between the germline ends. The CDR3 has 17 amino acids. The DNA for the CDR3 is TGTGCCAGTAGTATACTGCTCTTGGGAGGGGATACCAATGGCTACACCTTC. It yields the protein CASSILLLGGDTNGYTF.

V gene TRBV2 combines with J gene TRBJ1-2; possible D gene TRBD1, 5 bases. Germline-derived CDR1 and CDR2 are SNHLY and FYNNEI. V lost 7 bases to trimming and J lost 4 bases, with 16 bases between them. The length of the CDR3 is 14 residues. In DNA form, the CDR3 reads TGTGCCAGCACCCTAGGGGTGGTCGGCTATGGCTACACCTTC. This gives the protein CASTLGVVGYGYTF.

This chain connects TRBV29-1 to TRBJ1-2; D gene unclear. Trimming left V 4 bases short and J 8 bases short, with 17 bases between. The CDR3 runs to 13 residues. Germline assignment: CDR1 SQVTM and CDR2 ANQGSEA. The CDR3 region has the DNA TGCAGCGTTGGGTCCTCTCAGGCGGGCGGCTACACCTTC. Translated: CSVGSSQAGGYTF.